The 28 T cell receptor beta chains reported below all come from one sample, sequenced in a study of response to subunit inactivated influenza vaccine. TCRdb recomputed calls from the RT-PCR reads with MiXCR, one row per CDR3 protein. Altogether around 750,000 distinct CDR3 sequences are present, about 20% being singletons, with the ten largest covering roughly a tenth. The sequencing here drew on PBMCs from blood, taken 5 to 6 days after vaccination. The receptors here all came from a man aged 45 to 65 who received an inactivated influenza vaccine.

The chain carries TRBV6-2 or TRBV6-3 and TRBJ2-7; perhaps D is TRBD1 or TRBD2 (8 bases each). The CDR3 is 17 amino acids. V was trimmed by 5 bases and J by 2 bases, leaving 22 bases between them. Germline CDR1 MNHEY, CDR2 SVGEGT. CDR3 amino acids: CASSPGGAGGKAYEQYF. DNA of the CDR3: TGTGCCAGCAGTCCAGGGGGCGCGGGGGGCAAGGCCTACGAGCAGTACTTC.

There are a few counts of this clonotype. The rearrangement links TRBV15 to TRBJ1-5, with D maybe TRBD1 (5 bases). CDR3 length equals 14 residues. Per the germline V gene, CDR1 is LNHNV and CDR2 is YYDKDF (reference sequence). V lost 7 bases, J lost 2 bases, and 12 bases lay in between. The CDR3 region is CATTYGDRNQPQHF. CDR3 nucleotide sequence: TGTGCCACCACCTACGGGGACCGCAATCAGCCCCAGCATTTT. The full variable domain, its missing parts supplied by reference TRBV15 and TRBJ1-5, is DAMVIQNPRYQVTQFGKPVTLSCSQTLNHNVMYWYQQKSSQAPKLLFHYYDKDFNNEADTPDNFQSRRPNTSFCFLDIRSPGLGDTAMYLCATTYGDRNQPQHFGDGTRLSIL.

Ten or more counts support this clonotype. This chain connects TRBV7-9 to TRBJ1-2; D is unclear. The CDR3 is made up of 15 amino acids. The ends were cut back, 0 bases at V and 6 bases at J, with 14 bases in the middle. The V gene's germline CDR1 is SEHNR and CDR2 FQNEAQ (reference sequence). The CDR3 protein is CASSLASRLVDGYTF. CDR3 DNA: TGTGCCAGCAGCTTAGCGAGCAGGCTAGTAGATGGCTACACCTTC.

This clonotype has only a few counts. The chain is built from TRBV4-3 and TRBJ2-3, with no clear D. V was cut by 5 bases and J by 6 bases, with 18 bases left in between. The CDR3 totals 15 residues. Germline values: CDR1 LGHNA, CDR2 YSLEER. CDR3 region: CASSSVLFTSDTQYF. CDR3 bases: TGCGCCAGCAGCTCCGTATTATTCACCTCGGATACGCAGTATTTT.

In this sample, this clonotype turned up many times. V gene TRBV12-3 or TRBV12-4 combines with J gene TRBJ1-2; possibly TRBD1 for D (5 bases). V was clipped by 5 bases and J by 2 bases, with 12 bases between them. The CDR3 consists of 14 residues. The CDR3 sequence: CASSDSGPNYGYTF. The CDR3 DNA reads TGTGCCAGCAGTGACAGTGGGCCCAACTATGGCTACACCTTC.

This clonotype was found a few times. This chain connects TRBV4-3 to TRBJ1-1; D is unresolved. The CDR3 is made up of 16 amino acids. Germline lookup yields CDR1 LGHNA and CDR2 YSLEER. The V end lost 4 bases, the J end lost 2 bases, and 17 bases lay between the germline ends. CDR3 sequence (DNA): TGCGCCAGCAGCCGACAAGCTTCCCAGGCAAACACTGAAGCTTTCTTT. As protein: CASSRQASQANTEAFF.

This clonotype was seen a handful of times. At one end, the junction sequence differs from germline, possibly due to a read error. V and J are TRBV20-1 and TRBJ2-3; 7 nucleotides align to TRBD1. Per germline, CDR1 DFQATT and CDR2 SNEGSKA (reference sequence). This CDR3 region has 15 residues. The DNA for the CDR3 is TGCAGTGCTCGAGACCCGGGACAGTTCACAGATACGCAGTATTTT. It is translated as CSARDPGQFTDTQYF.

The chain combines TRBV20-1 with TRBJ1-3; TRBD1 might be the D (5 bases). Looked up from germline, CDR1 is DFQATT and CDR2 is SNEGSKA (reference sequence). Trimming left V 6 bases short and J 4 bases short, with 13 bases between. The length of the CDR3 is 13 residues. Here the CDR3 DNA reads TGCAGTGCCACCCGACAGTCAGGAAACACCATATATTTT. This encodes CSATRQSGNTIYF.

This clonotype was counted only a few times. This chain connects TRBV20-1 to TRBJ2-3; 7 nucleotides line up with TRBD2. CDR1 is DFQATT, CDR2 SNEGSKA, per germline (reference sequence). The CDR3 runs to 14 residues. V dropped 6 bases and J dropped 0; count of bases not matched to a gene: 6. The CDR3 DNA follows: TGCAGTGCGGTTAGCGGGCTTAGCACAGATACGCAGTATTTT. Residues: CSAVSGLSTDTQYF.

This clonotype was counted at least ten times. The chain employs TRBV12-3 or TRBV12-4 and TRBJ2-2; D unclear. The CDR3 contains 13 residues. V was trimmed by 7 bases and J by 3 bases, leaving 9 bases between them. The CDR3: CASKTHYTGELFF. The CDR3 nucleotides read TGTGCCAGCAAGACACATTACACCGGGGAGCTGTTTTTT.

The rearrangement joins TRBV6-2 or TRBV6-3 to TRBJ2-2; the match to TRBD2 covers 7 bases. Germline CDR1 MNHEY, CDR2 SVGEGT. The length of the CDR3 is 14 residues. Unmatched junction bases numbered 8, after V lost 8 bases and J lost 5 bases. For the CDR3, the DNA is TGTGCCAGCGTCGGCGGGAGATCTACCGGGGAGCTGTTTTTT. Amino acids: CASVGGRSTGELFF.

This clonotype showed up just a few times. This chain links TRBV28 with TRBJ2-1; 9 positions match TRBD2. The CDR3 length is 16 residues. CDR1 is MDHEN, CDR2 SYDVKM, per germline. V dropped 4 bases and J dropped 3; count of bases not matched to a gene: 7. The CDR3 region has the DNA TGTGCCAGCAGTTGGGTAGCGGGAGCGAACTACAATGAGCAGTTCTTC. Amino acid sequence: CASSWVAGANYNEQFF.

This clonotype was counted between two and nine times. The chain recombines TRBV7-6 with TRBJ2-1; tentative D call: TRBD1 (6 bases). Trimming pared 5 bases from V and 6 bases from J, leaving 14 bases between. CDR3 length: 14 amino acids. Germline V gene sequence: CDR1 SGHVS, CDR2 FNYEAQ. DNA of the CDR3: TGTGCCAGCAGCATAACAGGGCTAGGCAATGAGCAGTTCTTC. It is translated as CASSITGLGNEQFF.

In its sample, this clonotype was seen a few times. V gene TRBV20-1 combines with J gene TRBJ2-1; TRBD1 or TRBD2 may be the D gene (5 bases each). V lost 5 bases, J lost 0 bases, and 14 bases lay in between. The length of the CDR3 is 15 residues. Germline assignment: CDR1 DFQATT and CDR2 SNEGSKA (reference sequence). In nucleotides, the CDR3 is TGCAGTGCTCCCCCACCGGGGCGCTCCTACAATGAGCAGTTCTTC. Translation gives CSAPPPGRSYNEQFF.

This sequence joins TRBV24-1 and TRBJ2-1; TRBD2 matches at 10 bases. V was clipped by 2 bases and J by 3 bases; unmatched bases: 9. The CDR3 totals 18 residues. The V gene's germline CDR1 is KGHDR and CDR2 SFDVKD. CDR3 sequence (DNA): TGTGCCACCAGTGATTCCTACGGTTCTAGCGGGAGCTACAATGAGCAGTTCTTC. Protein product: CATSDSYGSSGSYNEQFF.

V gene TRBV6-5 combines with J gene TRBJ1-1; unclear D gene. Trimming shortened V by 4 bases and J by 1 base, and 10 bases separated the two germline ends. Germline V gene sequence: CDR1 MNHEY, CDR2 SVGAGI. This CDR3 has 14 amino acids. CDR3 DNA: TGTGCCAGCAGTTGGAGGGAGGGGAACACTGAAGCTTTCTTT. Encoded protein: CASSWREGNTEAFF.

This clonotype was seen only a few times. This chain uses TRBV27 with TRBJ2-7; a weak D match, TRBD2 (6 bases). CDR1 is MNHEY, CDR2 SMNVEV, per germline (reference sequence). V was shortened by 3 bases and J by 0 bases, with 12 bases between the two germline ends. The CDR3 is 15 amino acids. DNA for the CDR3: TGTGCCAGCAGTTTGTCTAGCGTGGTCTCCTACGAGCAGTACTTC. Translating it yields CASSLSSVVSYEQYF.

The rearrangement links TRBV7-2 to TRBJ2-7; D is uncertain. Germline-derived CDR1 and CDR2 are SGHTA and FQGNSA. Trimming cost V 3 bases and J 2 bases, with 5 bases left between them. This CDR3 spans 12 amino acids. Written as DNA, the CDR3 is TGTGCCAGCAGCTTTGACCCCTACGAGCAGTACTTC. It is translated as CASSFDPYEQYF.

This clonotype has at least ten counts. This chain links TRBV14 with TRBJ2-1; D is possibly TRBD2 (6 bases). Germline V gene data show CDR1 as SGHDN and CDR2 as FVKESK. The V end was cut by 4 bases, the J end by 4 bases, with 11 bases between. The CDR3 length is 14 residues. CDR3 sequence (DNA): TGTGCCAGCAGCCGACTAGTCCGTTACAATGAGCAGTTCTTC. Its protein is CASSRLVRYNEQFF.

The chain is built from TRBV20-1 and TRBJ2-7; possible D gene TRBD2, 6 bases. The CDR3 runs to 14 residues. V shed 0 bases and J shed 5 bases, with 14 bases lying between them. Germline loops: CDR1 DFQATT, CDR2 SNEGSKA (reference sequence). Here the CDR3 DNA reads TGCAGTGCTAGAGATTTTAGCGGTGTAAACGAGCAGTACTTC. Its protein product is CSARDFSGVNEQYF.

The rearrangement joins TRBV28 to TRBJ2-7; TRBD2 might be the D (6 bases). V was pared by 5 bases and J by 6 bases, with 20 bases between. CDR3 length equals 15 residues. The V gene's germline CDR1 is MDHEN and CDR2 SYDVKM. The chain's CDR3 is CASSLLPGAALEQYF. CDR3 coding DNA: TGTGCCAGCAGTCTCCTGCCGGGAGCTGCGCTCGAGCAGTACTTC. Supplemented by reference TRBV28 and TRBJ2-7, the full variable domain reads DVKVTQSSRYLVKRTGEKVFLECVQDMDHENMFWYRQDPGLGLRLIYFSYDVKMKEKGDIPEGYSVSREKKERFSLILESASTNQTSMYLCASSLLPGAALEQYFGPGTRLTVT.

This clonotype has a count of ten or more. Here the CDR3 DNA reads TGTGCCAGCACTCCCGGGGCGTGGCCTGGAGATACGCAGTATTTT. The encoded protein is CASTPGAWPGDTQYF. V and J are TRBV12-3 or TRBV12-4 and TRBJ2-3, with D possibly being TRBD1 or TRBD2 (5 bases each). The CDR3 contains 15 residues. The V and J ends lost 7 bases and 5 bases respectively, with 19 bases between them.

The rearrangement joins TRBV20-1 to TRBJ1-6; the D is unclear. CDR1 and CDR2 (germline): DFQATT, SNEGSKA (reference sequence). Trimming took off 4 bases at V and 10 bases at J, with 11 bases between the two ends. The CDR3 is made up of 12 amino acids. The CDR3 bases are TGCAGTGCTACTCCCCCGAAGTCACCCCTCCACTTT. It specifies CSATPPKSPLHF.

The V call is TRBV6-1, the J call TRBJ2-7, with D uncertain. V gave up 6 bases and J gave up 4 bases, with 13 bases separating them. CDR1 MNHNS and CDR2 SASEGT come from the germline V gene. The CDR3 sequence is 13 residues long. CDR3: CASSRPTHYEQYF. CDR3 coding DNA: TGTGCCAGCAGCCGCCCCACTCATTACGAGCAGTACTTC.

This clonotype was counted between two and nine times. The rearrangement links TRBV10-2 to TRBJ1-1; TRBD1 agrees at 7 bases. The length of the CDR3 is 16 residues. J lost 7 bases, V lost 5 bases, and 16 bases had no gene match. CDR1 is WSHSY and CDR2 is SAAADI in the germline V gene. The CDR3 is CASSTVYRDSKREAFF. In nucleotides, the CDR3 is TGCGCCAGCAGTACAGTCTACCGGGACAGTAAGCGTGAAGCTTTCTTT.

CDR3 protein: CSARGLAGGEQYF. In DNA form, the CDR3 reads TGCAGTGCGCGGGGACTAGCGGGAGGAGAGCAGTACTTC. V gene TRBV20-1 combines with J gene TRBJ2-7, with TRBD2 matching over 15 bases. V shed 6 bases, J shed 7 bases, and the junction held 4 bases outside the gene matches. The CDR3 is made up of 13 amino acids. CDR1 is DFQATT, CDR2 SNEGSKA, per germline (reference sequence).

The CDR3 region is CASSYSGTMGEQYF. The DNA of the CDR3 is TGTGCCAGCAGTTACTCGGGGACAATGGGCGAGCAGTACTTC. The genes are TRBV6-5 and TRBJ2-7, with D perhaps matching TRBD1 (6 bases). The germline gives CDR1 MNHEY, CDR2 SVGAGI. V was pared by 0 bases and J by 6 bases, with 12 bases between. The CDR3 consists of 14 residues.

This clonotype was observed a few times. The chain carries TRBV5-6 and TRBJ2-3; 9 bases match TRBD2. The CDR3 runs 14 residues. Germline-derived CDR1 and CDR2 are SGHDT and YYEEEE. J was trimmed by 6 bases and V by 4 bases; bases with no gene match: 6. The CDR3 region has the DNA TGTGCCAGCAGCGCGGGACTAGCCTCCGATACGCAGTATTTT. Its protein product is CASSAGLASDTQYF.